The subject of this entry is one T cell receptor beta chain. The CDR3 totals 15 residues. V lost 1 base and J lost 2, with 12 bases in between. Looked up from germline, CDR1 is LGHNA and CDR2 is YNFKEQ. The data were taken from a study of blood T cell repertoires in COVID-19. Study-wide context: Donors in the United States, Italy and Spain gave samples during acute or convalescent COVID-19.

Original handling: Estimation of nucleated cell counts was performed using reference gene primer amplification. TCRdb keeps only in-frame clones here, not all; method: immunoSEQ multiplex PCR. Clone size and the V and J calls come from that table; the DNA yielded D and trimming. This repertoire shows over 150,000 clones, 70% to 90% found once; its top ten account for 1.5% to 2%. Sequenced sample: peripheral blood. The source is a man younger than 35 who had recovered from COVID-19. V gene TRBV4-2 combines with J gene TRBJ2-7; D is undetermined. CDR3 coding DNA: TGTGCCAGCAGCCAAGTTCTCAGTGCTGCCTACGAGCAGTACTTC. Protein: CASSQVLSAAYEQYF.